The 32 T cell receptor beta chains reported below all come from one sample, sequenced in a study of blood T cells in healthy people across ages. Alongside a J-beta primer mix, a sample-barcoded 5' primer served in a second PCR lasting about 6 to 12 cycles. TCRdb re-called the 5' RACE reads through MiXCR, storing one row per CDR3 protein. The sample includes more than 650,000 distinct CDR3 sequences, roughly 20% of them seen just once. Sequencing was performed on blood. The receptors were sampled from a man aged 70-80 years in good health.

The chain has TRBV19 and TRBJ1-5, with 11 bases fitting TRBD1. Germline V gives CDR1 LNHDA, CDR2 SQIVND (reference sequence). The CDR3 has 19 residues. With V trimmed by 8 bases and J by 0 bases, 15 bases remained unmatched. The CDR3 DNA reads TGTGCCAGTGCCCAGGGCCCGGGACAGGGGGGATATAGCAATCAGCCCCAGCATTTT. Translation: CASAQGPGQGGYSNQPQHF.

The chain couples TRBV29-1 to TRBJ2-1; 10 nucleotides align to TRBD2. The CDR3 is made up of 16 amino acids. The junction had 3 bases not matched to a gene; V was cut back by 0 bases and J by 1 base. CDR1 and CDR2 from the germline V gene are SQVTM and ANQGSEA. The DNA of the CDR3 is TGCAGCGTTGAAGAACTGACTAGCGGGTCCTACAATGAGCAGTTCTTC. Residues: CSVEELTSGSYNEQFF.

This chain links TRBV7-9 with TRBJ1-5, with no clear D. The CDR3 consists of 14 residues. The V and J ends lost 0 bases and 6 bases respectively, with 9 bases between them. CDR1 and CDR2 from the germline V gene are SEHNR and FQNEAQ (reference sequence). CDR3 coding DNA: TGTGCCAGCAGCTTAGCGCCTGGGCGTCAGCCCCAGCATTTT. Protein product: CASSLAPGRQPQHF.

This clonotype was counted a few times. The rearrangement joins TRBV14 to TRBJ2-1, with a tentative D call TRBD1 (5 bases). The last part of the DNA fits TRBJ2-7 better; the J call may be wrong. Germline values: CDR1 SGHDN, CDR2 FVKESK. This CDR3 has 13 residues. This CDR3 is CASSQATVYEQYF. Written as DNA, the CDR3 is TGTGCCAGCAGCCAAGCGACAGTCTACGAGCAGTACTTC.

In this sample, this clonotype turned up a few times. The chain combines TRBV4-2 with TRBJ2-5; 8 bases map to TRBD2. This CDR3 contains 16 residues. Per germline, CDR1 LGHNA and CDR2 YNFKEQ. V shed 0 bases, J shed 1 base, and the junction held 4 bases outside the gene matches. This CDR3 is CASSQESGGLQETQYF. The CDR3 bases are TGTGCCAGCAGCCAAGAAAGCGGGGGACTCCAAGAGACCCAGTACTTC.

CDR3 coding DNA: TGTGCCAGCAGCTTAAGGGACAAACCTTGGGGCGAGCAGTACGTC. Protein: CASSLRDKPWGEQYV. The chain couples TRBV7-9 to TRBJ2-7, with D perhaps TRBD1 (6 bases). V was cut by 2 bases and J by 6 bases, with 17 bases left in between. Germline V gene lookup returns CDR1 SEHNR and CDR2 FQNEAQ (reference sequence). The CDR3 contains 15 residues.

This chain links TRBV5-1 with TRBJ2-5, with 8 bases lining up with TRBD1. The end of the DNA fits TRBJ2-7 better, so the J call may be wrong. The length of the CDR3 is 15 residues. Germline-derived CDR1 and CDR2 are SGHRS and YFSETQ. The CDR3 DNA reads TGCGCCAGCAGCTTGAATGGACAGGGCTCCTACGAGCAGTACTTC. The encoded protein is CASSLNGQGSYEQYF.

The chain couples TRBV29-1 to TRBJ2-5; D is possibly TRBD1 (6 bases). V was trimmed by 4 bases and J by 0 bases, leaving 12 bases between them. CDR3 length equals 14 residues. Per germline, CDR1 SQVTM and CDR2 ANQGSEA. The CDR3 loop is CSVARGANQETQYF. The CDR3 nucleotides read TGCAGCGTTGCCAGGGGAGCCAACCAAGAGACCCAGTACTTC.

This clonotype came up a few times. This chain's CDR3 is CASSLFGTGTQETQYF. The CDR3 coding sequence is TGTGCCAGCAGTTTATTCGGGACAGGGACACAAGAGACCCAGTACTTC. The genes are TRBV28 and TRBJ2-5, with 9 bases lining up with TRBD1. The CDR3 spans 16 residues. The V gene end was trimmed by 1 base and the J gene end by 2 bases; junction bases not matched to a gene: 5. In germline, CDR1 is MDHEN, CDR2 SYDVKM.

The chain carries TRBV20-1 and TRBJ2-1; the match to TRBD2 covers 10 bases. CDR1 is DFQATT, CDR2 SNEGSKA, per germline (reference sequence). This CDR3 is built from 13 residues. J gave up 5 bases and V 6 bases, and 4 bases lay outside the gene matches. The CDR3 sequence is CSARSGRDNEQFF. In DNA, the CDR3 is TGCAGTGCGAGGAGCGGGAGGGACAATGAGCAGTTCTTC.

The J gene is TRBJ2-1, the V gene TRBV5-1; weak D call: TRBD2 (7 bases). The CDR3 is 14 residues long. Per the germline V gene, CDR1 is SGHRS and CDR2 is YFSETQ. V gave up 0 bases and J gave up 8 bases, with 12 bases separating them. In DNA form, the CDR3 reads TGCGCCAGCAGCTTGGGGACGGGGGGCCATGAGCAGTTCTTC. Translated: CASSLGTGGHEQFF.

The V and J genes are TRBV11-2 and TRBJ1-5; D ambiguous. CDR3 length: 14 amino acids. Germline CDR1 and CDR2: SGHAT and FQNNGV. Trimming cost V 5 bases and J 9 bases, with 17 bases left between them. CDR3 in amino acids: CASSPHSVAGPQHF. The CDR3 DNA follows: TGTGCCAGCAGCCCCCACTCGGTGGCCGGGCCCCAGCATTTT.

Note on this clonotype: Compared with germline, one end of the junction differs, possibly owing to a read error. The V gene is TRBV6-1, the J gene TRBJ2-7, with 8 bases matching TRBD2. The V gene's germline CDR1 is MNHNS and CDR2 SASEGT. The CDR3 has 16 residues. CDR3 in DNA: TGTGCCAGCAGGGAAGGGTGGAGCGGGAGTTTCTACGAGCAGTACTTC. This sequence encodes CASREGWSGSFYEQYF.

This clonotype was seen repeatedly, ten times or more. The rearrangement uses TRBV12-3 or TRBV12-4 and TRBJ2-5, with D unresolved. V was cut by 3 bases and J by 0 bases, with 8 bases left in between. There are 14 residues in the CDR3. For the CDR3, the DNA is TGTGCCAGCAGTTTTGCCCATCACCAAGAGACCCAGTACTTC. Translated: CASSFAHHQETQYF.

This clonotype was seen a handful of times. The chain uses TRBV13 and TRBJ2-2; D is possibly TRBD2 (6 bases). Germline CDR1 PRHDT, CDR2 FYEKMQ (reference sequence). The ends were cut back, 5 bases at V and 5 bases at J, with 15 bases in the middle. The CDR3 is 15 residues long. CDR3 region: CASSELPRGTGELFF. The CDR3 DNA sequence: TGTGCCAGCAGCGAACTACCACGGGGGACCGGGGAGCTGTTTTTT.

To note about this clonotype: Germline and junction disagree at one end, which may indicate a read error. The chain employs TRBV5-1 and TRBJ2-3, with 8 bases matching TRBD2. CDR3 length: 18 residues. Per germline, CDR1 SGHRS and CDR2 YFSETQ. CDR3 sequence: CTSSLPAWTGGPRDTQYF. In nucleotides, the CDR3 is TGCACCAGCAGCTTGCCGGCCTGGACGGGGGGGCCGAGAGATACGCAGTATTTT.

The V and J genes are TRBV21-1 and TRBJ2-1; the table gives TRBD2 as D, unverified against the DNA. TRBV21-1 is flagged as a pseudogene. The CDR3 runs 16 residues. CDR3: CAGSNIREGWYNEQFF. CDR3 coding DNA: TGTGCCGGCAGCAACATCAGGGAGGGGTGGTACAATGAGCAGTTCTTC.

Worth noting for this clonotype: One end of the junction is discordant with germline, which a read error may explain. This sequence joins TRBV14 and TRBJ2-1; D ambiguous. The DNA end favors TRBJ2-7, so the J call may be wrong. The CDR3 runs 13 residues. The germline V gene encodes CDR1 SGHDN and CDR2 FVKESK. The CDR3 is CASSKDHSYKQYF. CDR3 bases: TGTGCCAGCAGCAAGGACCACTCCTACAAGCAGTACTTC.

This rearrangement joins TRBV2 to TRBJ1-2, with 7 bases aligning to TRBD1. CDR3 size: 13 residues. The germline V gene has CDR1 SNHLY and CDR2 FYNNEI. With V trimmed by 10 bases and J by 1 base, 6 bases remained unmatched. Here the CDR3 DNA reads TGTGCCAACCCGGGACAGAATAACTATGGCTACACCTTC. Amino acids: CANPGQNNYGYTF. Full variable domain (outside the CDR3, taken from reference TRBV2 and TRBJ1-2): EPEVTQTPSHQVTQMGQEVILRCVPISNHLYFYWYRQILGQKVEFLVSFYNNEISEKSEIFDDQFSVERPDGSNFTLKIRSTKLEDSAMYFCANPGQNNYGYTFGSGTRLTVV.

This clonotype was detected ten times or more. The chain has TRBV12-3 or TRBV12-4 and TRBJ1-5; maybe TRBD1 (5 bases). Trimming took off 4 bases at V and 6 bases at J, with 7 bases between the two ends. This CDR3 is built from 12 residues. CDR3 in DNA: TGTGCCAGCAGTTCGGGGGGTCAGCCCCAGCATTTT. This sequence encodes CASSSGGQPQHF.

This clonotype showed up many times. The chain is built from TRBV5-1 and TRBJ1-6, with TRBD1 matching 10 bases. The CDR3 sequence is 15 residues long. J was trimmed by 10 bases and V by 0 bases; bases with no gene match: 4. Germline V gene data show CDR1 as SGHRS and CDR2 as YFSETQ. The CDR3 nucleotides read TGCGCCAGCAGCTTGGAGACAGGGGGCAACTCACCCCTCCACTTT. This codes for CASSLETGGNSPLHF.

This clonotype appeared a few times. V and J are TRBV2 and TRBJ2-1, with 7 bases aligning to TRBD2. The CDR3 totals 14 residues. The germline CDR1 and CDR2 sequences are SNHLY and FYNNEI. The junction had 7 bases not matched to a gene; V was cut back by 7 bases and J by 4 bases. In nucleotides, the CDR3 is TGTGCCAGCACAAGATGGGGGGGGTACAATGAGCAGTTCTTC. Translation gives CASTRWGGYNEQFF. Based on the CDR3 plus reference TRBV2 and TRBJ2-1, the full variable domain is EPEVTQTPSHQVTQMGQEVILRCVPISNHLYFYWYRQILGQKVEFLVSFYNNEISEKSEIFDDQFSVERPDGSNFTLKIRSTKLEDSAMYFCASTRWGGYNEQFFGPGTRLTVL.

This clonotype was picked up a small number of times. V gene TRBV13 combines with J gene TRBJ2-5; D is ambiguous. Germline CDR1 and CDR2: PRHDT and FYEKMQ (reference sequence). Trimming removed 0 bases at V and 3 bases at J, with 8 bases between. The CDR3 totals 14 residues. CDR3 DNA: TGTGCCAGCAGCTTAGGCGGTATTGAAGAGACCCAGTACTTC. Its protein is CASSLGGIEETQYF.

The chain carries TRBV9 and TRBJ1-2; 9 nucleotides agree with TRBD1. The CDR3 has 15 amino acids. J was trimmed by 3 bases and V by 4 bases; bases with no gene match: 7. The V gene's germline CDR1 is SGDLS and CDR2 YYNGEE. This CDR3 reads CASSSRTGDHYGYTF. CDR3 DNA: TGTGCCAGCAGCTCACGGACAGGGGATCACTATGGCTACACCTTC. Using reference TRBV9 and TRBJ1-2 for the parts outside the CDR3, the full variable domain is DSGVTQTPKHLITATGQRVTLRCSPRSGDLSVYWYQQSLDQGLQFLIQYYNGEERAKGNILERFSAQQFPDLHSELNLSSLELGDSALYFCASSSRTGDHYGYTFGSGTRLTVV.

The rearrangement joins TRBV5-1 to TRBJ1-2; 9 bases are shared with TRBD1. J lost 8 bases, V lost 4 bases, and 9 bases had no gene match. CDR1 and CDR2 from the germline V gene are SGHRS and YFSETQ. This CDR3 region has 14 residues. The CDR3: CASSLVQGARGYTF. The DNA for the CDR3 is TGCGCCAGCAGCCTCGTACAGGGGGCACGAGGCTACACCTTC.

This clonotype was counted ten times or more. The chain has TRBV11-2 and TRBJ2-1; 14 bases align to TRBD2. Germline CDR1 is SGHAT and CDR2 is FQNNGV. Trimming took 8 bases from V and 8 from J; bases not matched to a gene: 11. The CDR3 is 16 residues long. The CDR3 loop is CASHRRGLAGDDEQFF. DNA of the CDR3: TGTGCCAGCCACCGACGGGGACTAGCGGGAGATGATGAGCAGTTCTTC. Full variable domain (missing parts from reference TRBV11-2 and TRBJ2-1): EAGVAQSPRYKIIEKRQSVAFWCNPISGHATLYWYQQILGQGPKLLIQFQNNGVVDDSQLPKDRFSAERLKGVDSTLKIQPAKLEDSAVYLCASHRRGLAGDDEQFFGPGTRLTVL.

The chain combines TRBV11-2 with TRBJ1-5; 9 nucleotides match TRBD1. The CDR3 length is 16 residues. V lost 1 base to trimming and J lost 4 bases; unmatched junction nucleotides: 5. Germline V gene data show CDR1 as SGHAT and CDR2 as FQNNGV. CDR3: CASSLGGQGFNQPQHF. Here the CDR3 DNA reads TGTGCCAGCAGCTTAGGCGGACAGGGGTTTAATCAGCCCCAGCATTTT.

The chain couples TRBV20-1 to TRBJ1-1; D unclear. Germline CDR1 DFQATT, CDR2 SNEGSKA (reference sequence). V gave up 2 bases and J gave up 1 base, with 14 bases separating them. The CDR3 consists of 15 residues. DNA of the CDR3: TGCAGTGCTAGAAACCACAAGGCAGGGAACACTGAAGCTTTCTTT. Protein sequence: CSARNHKAGNTEAFF.

This rearrangement joins TRBV18 to TRBJ2-3, with unresolved D. The CDR3 totals 14 residues. CDR1 and CDR2 (germline): KGHSH, LQKENI. Deletions cut 2 bases from V and 4 bases from J, with 10 bases between. The CDR3 nucleotides read TGTGCCAGCTCACCAGGCCGGGTTCCAGATACGCAGTATTTT. Its translation: CASSPGRVPDTQYF.

This clonotype has only a few counts. The rearrangement links TRBV10-3 to TRBJ2-3, with 8 nucleotides matching TRBD1. The CDR3 spans 16 residues. V was clipped by 6 bases and J by 6 bases; unmatched bases: 14. The germline V gene encodes CDR1 ENHRY and CDR2 SYGVKD. The CDR3, as DNA: TGTGCCATCAGCAGCCCTGGGACAGGAGACACGGATACGCAGTATTTT. It is translated as CAISSPGTGDTDTQYF.

This chain joins TRBV20-1 and TRBJ1-1; D remains unclear. The V end lost 6 bases, the J end lost 7 bases, and 12 bases lay between the germline ends. CDR1 and CDR2 from the germline V gene are DFQATT and SNEGSKA (reference sequence). The length of the CDR3 is 11 residues. CDR3 DNA sequence: TGCAGTGCGAAAAGGTGGTTTGAAGCTTTCTTT. Residues: CSAKRWFEAFF.

This chain connects TRBV29-1 to TRBJ2-3; the D is unclear. V lost 3 bases and J lost 1, with 8 bases in between. The germline CDR1 and CDR2 sequences are SQVTM and ANQGSEA. The CDR3 sequence is 13 residues long. In nucleotides, the CDR3 is TGCAGCGTTGAGCAGGTGGGCACAGATACGCAGTATTTT. Its protein product is CSVEQVGTDTQYF.